These T cell receptor beta chains were read from a single sample in a study of cytomegalovirus exposure and HLA in healthy donors. The repertoire was sequenced with immunoSEQ multiplex PCR; TCRdb's copy has only in-frame clones and lacks some. The sample lists some 160,000 clones, roughly 80% seen once, with around 8% in the top ten. The sequencing sample was made of PBMCs. The origin of the receptors is a male donor in good health and CMV-seropositive. Each CDR3 is given with its conserved first and last residue. A D gene is named only where the DNA matches it firmly. Not all rows give a size; the values are once, few, many and, for expanded clones, a class.

D gene	J gene	clone size	V gene	CDR3 protein	CDR3 DNA
.	TRBJ2-1	once	TRBV30	CAWSADPREQFF	TGTGCCTGGAGTGCGGATCCCAGGGAGCAGTTCTTC
.	TRBJ2-7	.	TRBV28	CASSSPSEQYF	TGTGCCAGCAGTTCCCCATCCGAGCAGTACTTC
.	TRBJ1-1	.	TRBV30	CAWSVLTEAFF	TGTGCCTGGAGTGTACTTACTGAAGCTTTCTTT
.	TRBJ1-1	.	TRBV19	CASSRQTLTNTEAFF	TGTGCCAGTAGTAGGCAGACACTCACGAACACTGAAGCTTTCTTT
.	TRBJ1-2	.	TRBV9	CASSVGSQGAYGYTF	TGTGCCAGCAGCGTAGGGTCACAGGGAGCCTATGGCTACACCTTC
TRBD2	TRBJ2-1	.	TRBV19	CASSIGTMFNEQFF	TGTGCCAGTAGTATCGGGACTATGTTCAATGAGCAGTTCTTC
TRBD1	TRBJ1-4	.	TRBV11-2	CASSLGQGAEKLFF	TGTGCCAGCAGCTTAGGGCAGGGGGCTGAAAAACTGTTTTTT
TRBD1	TRBJ2-5	.	TRBV7-8	CASSWTGGETQYF	TGTGCCAGCAGCTGGACAGGGGGAGAGACCCAGTACTTC
.	TRBJ1-2	.	TRBV27	CASSRDTNYGYTF	TGTGCCAGCAGCCGGGACACTAACTATGGCTACACCTTC
TRBD2	TRBJ2-7	.	TRBV5-4	CASSYTSKTSGGGLGYEQYF	TGTGCCAGCAGCTATACCTCAAAGACTAGCGGGGGTGGTCTAGGATACGAGCAGTACTTC
.	TRBJ2-3	.	TRBV12-5	CASGSGTGGRDTQYF	TGTGCTAGTGGTTCTGGGACAGGCGGGAGAGATACGCAGTATTTT